This T cell receptor beta chain was sequenced in a study of cytomegalovirus exposure and HLA in healthy donors. Trimming pared 1 base from V and 4 bases from J, leaving 6 bases between. From germline, CDR1 is SGHTA and CDR2 FQGNSA. The CDR3 runs 13 residues. The sample holds a few counts of this clone. In the PCR, 60 Vbeta and 13 Jbeta primers were used. Assay used: immunoSEQ multiplex PCR; TCRdb lists only in-frame clones, some missing. The table has 200,000 or so clones, 82% seen once. The sample consisted of PBMCs. The receptor comes from a boy aged 2 to 9 in good health and CMV-seronegative. The V and J genes are TRBV7-2 and TRBJ2-3; no firm D call. CDR3 in DNA: TGTGCCAGCAGCTTAGTTCCAGCAGATACGCAGTATTTT. This codes for CASSLVPADTQYF. Filled out from reference TRBV7-2 and TRBJ2-3, the complete variable domain reads GAGVSQSPSNKVTEKGKDVELRCDPISGHTALYWYRQSLGQGLEFLIYFQGNSAPDKSGLPSDRFSAERTGGSVSTLTIQRTQQEDSAVYLCASSLVPADTQYFGPGTRLTVL.